This T cell receptor (beta chain) emerged from a study of memory CD4+ T cells and cytomegalovirus serostatus. The sample holds one count of this clone. The sort gate was single viable CD3+CD4+CD8-CD45RO+ cells for memory CD4+ T cells. Germline V gives CDR1 SGHVS, CDR2 FNYEAQ. Trimming stripped 2 bases from V and 4 bases from J, with 12 bases between. This CDR3 spans 15 amino acids. Sequencing used immunoSEQ multiplex PCR; TCRdb keeps in-frame clones, though not all of them. The data contain tens of thousands of clones, around 76% of them singletons. This receptor was taken from an adult in good health and CMV-seronegative. Sequenced material: memory CD4+ T cells from blood. The chain carries TRBV7-6 and TRBJ1-3, with a possible D match to TRBD1 (5 bases). The CDR3 DNA sequence: TGTGCCAGCAGCTTAAATCAGGGACCGGGAAACACCATATATTTT. Protein product: CASSLNQGPGNTIYF.